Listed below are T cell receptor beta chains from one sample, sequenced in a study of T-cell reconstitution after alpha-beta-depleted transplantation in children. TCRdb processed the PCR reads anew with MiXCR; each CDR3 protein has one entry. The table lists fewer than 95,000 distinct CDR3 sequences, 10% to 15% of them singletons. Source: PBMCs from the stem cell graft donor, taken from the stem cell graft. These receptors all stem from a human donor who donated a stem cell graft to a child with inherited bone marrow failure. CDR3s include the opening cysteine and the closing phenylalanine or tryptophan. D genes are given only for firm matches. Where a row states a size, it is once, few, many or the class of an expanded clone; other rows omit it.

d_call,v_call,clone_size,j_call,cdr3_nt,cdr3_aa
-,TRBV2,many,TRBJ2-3,TGTGCCAGCAGTGAAGCAGGAGGGCACAATTTT,CASSEAGGHNF
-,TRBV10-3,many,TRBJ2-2,TGTGCCATCACAGCGAACACCGGGGAGCTGTTTTTT,CAITANTGELFF
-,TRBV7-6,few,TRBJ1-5,TGTGCCAGCAGCTTAGCGACCAATCAGCCCCAGCATTTT,CASSLATNQPQHF
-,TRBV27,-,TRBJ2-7,TGTGCCAGCAGTTCTCTAACCCTTCCCTACGAGCAGTACTTC,CASSSLTLPYEQYF
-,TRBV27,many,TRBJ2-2,TGTGCCAGCACCCTTGTCTCGGGGAAGAACACCGGGGAGCTGTTTTTT,CASTLVSGKNTGELFF
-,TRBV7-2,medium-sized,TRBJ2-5,TGTGCCAGCAGCGCGGACCTAGGGGAGACCCAGTACTTC,CASSADLGETQYF
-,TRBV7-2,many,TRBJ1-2,TGTGCCAGCAGCTTATCAGTCGGCTACACCTTC,CASSLSVGYTF
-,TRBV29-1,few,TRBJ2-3,TGCAGCGTTGATCGGATCGGGCGGGATTCTAGCACAGATACGCAGTATTTT,CSVDRIGRDSSTDTQYF
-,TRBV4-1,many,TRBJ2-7,TGCGCCAGCAGCCATCGTGGGGTGGGTGGCTACGAGCAGTACTTC,CASSHRGVGGYEQYF
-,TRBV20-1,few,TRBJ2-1,TGCAGTGCCGAGGGAGCGCAAAGCTCCTACAATGAGCAGTTCTTC,CSAEGAQSSYNEQFF
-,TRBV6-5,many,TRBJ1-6,TGTGCCAGCGGGTCTCTCTCCGGGGGGTCCTATAATTCACCCCTCCACTTT,CASGSLSGGSYNSPLHF
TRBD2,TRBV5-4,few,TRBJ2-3,TGTGCCAGCAGCTCACTAGCGGGGGGGCAAGATACGCAGTATTTT,CASSSLAGGQDTQYF
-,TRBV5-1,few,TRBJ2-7,TGCGCCAGCACTTTGTCGCTCCCCGTGGACGAGCAGTACTTC,CASTLSLPVDEQYF
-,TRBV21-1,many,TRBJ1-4,TGTGCCAGCAGCAAAGCGGCACAGACAGTTTGTCCACGCGAAAAACTGTTTTTT,CASSKAAQTVCPREKLFF
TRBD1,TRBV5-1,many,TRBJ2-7,TGCGCCAGCAGCTTCGGCTCGGGACAGGGAAGACTCCAGCAGTACTTC,CASSFGSGQGRLQQYF
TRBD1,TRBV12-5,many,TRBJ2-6,TGTGCTAGTGGTTTTGGACAGGCGGCTTATGGGGCCAACGTCCTGACTTTC,CASGFGQAAYGANVLTF
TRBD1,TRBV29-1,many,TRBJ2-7,TGCAGCGTTCCGGGACAGGGAAAGTACGAGCAGTACTTC,CSVPGQGKYEQYF
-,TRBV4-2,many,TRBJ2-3,TGTGCCAGCAGCCAGAGAGGGGGGGGCACAGATACGCAGTATTTT,CASSQRGGGTDTQYF
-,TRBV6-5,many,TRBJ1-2,TGTGCCAGCGGCTGGCTGGATGGCTACACCTTC,CASGWLDGYTF
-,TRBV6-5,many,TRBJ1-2,TGTGCCAGCACACGACAGGCTGGGAGCTATGGCTACACCTTC,CASTRQAGSYGYTF
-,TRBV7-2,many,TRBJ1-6,TGTGCCAGCAGCTTAGCGTCGGGGCAGGGAAGCTCACCCCTCCACTTT,CASSLASGQGSSPLHF
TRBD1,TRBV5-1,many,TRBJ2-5,TGCGCCAGCAGCTTGGTAGGGACAGCCCAAGAGACCCAGTACTTC,CASSLVGTAQETQYF
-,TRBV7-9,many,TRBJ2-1,TGTGCCAGCAGCTTCCTACAGGGTCAATTCTTC,CASSFLQGQFF
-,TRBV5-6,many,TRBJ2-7,TGTGCCAGCAGCTTGGCCGGACGTCTCCCGGACAACCACGAGCAGTACTTC,CASSLAGRLPDNHEQYF
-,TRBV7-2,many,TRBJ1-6,TGTGCCAGCAGCTTAGTGTTTGGGGCACCCCTCCACTTT,CASSLVFGAPLHF
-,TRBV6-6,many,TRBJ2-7,TGTGCCAGCAGCCGACCAATAAGCGAGCAGTACTTC,CASSRPISEQYF
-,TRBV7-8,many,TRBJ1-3,TGTGCCAGCAGCTTAAGTGAGGGAAGCTCTGGAAACACCATATATTTT,CASSLSEGSSGNTIYF
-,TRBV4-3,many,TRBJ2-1,TGCGCCAGCAGCCCCGGAGGGTCAGGACTGAACTTCAATGAGCAGTTCTTC,CASSPGGSGLNFNEQFF
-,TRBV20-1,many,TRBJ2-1,TGCAGTGCTTACAGGGTCGGGGAGCAGTTCTTC,CSAYRVGEQFF
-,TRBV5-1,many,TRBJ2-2,TGCGCCAGCAGCTTGGCCCGGGGCCGGAACACCGGGGAGCTGTTTTTT,CASSLARGRNTGELFF
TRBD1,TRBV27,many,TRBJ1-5,TGTGCCAGCAGTTCCTCTGACAGGGGAGAAAATCAGCCCCAGCATTTT,CASSSSDRGENQPQHF
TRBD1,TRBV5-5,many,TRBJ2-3,TGTGCCAGCAGCTCCTCAGGGGGCTTCGGCACAGATACGCAGTATTTT,CASSSSGGFGTDTQYF
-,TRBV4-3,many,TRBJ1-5,TGCGCCAGCAGCCAAGATGGCACACTCCATCAGCCCCAGCATTTT,CASSQDGTLHQPQHF
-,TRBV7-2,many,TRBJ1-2,TGTGCCAGCAGCCTGACGGGTGGATTTCCCACCTTC,CASSLTGGFPTF
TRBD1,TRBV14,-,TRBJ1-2,TGTGCCAGCAGTTCCGGGACAGGGATCTTCAACTATGGCTACACCTTC,CASSSGTGIFNYGYTF
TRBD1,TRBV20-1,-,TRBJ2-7,TGCAGTGCAAGCTACAGGGGCTTATACGAGCAGTACTTC,CSASYRGLYEQYF
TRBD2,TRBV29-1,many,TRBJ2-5,TGCAGCGTTGACCGTATTAGCGACCCCGGCGCGGGGGTGACCCAGTACTTC,CSVDRISDPGAGVTQYF
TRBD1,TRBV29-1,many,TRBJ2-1,TGCAGCGTTGACTCCAACCGGGACAGTTACAATGAGCAGTTCTTC,CSVDSNRDSYNEQFF
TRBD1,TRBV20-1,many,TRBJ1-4,TGCAGTGCCTCGATGGGACAGGGGGTCTCAAATGAAAAACTGTTTTTT,CSASMGQGVSNEKLFF
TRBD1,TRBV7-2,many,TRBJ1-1,TGTGCCAGCAAGAGAGGGGGCGGGACTGAAGCTTTCTTT,CASKRGGGTEAFF
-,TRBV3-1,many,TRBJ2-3,TGTGCCAGCAGCCCGTACGGTGGGAATACGCAGTATTTT,CASSPYGGNTQYF
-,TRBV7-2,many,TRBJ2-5,TGTGCCAGCAGCCAAGGGGGGGCCTTTGAGACCCAGTACTTC,CASSQGGAFETQYF
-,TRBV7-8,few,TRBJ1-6,TGTGCCAGCGGCAAAGGCTCCTATAATTCACCCCTCCACTTT,CASGKGSYNSPLHF
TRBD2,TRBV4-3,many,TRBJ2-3,TGCGCCAGCAGCCGACTAGCGGGAGGAAGAGATACGCAGTATTTT,CASSRLAGGRDTQYF
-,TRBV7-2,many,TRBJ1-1,TGTGCCAGCATAAAGGGGGGGGGAGAAGCTTTCTTT,CASIKGGGEAFF
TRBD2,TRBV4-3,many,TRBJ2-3,TGCGCCAGCAGCCAAACTCGACTAGCGGGAGAAAGCACAGATACGCAGTATTTT,CASSQTRLAGESTDTQYF
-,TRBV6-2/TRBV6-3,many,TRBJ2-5,TGTGCCAGCAGTCGGGACTTGCGGGAGACCCAGTACTTC,CASSRDLRETQYF
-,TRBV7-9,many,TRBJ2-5,TGTGCCAGCAGCTTAGCGCCCGTGGAGACCCAGTACTTC,CASSLAPVETQYF
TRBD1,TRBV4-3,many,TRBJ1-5,TGCGCCAGCAGCCAACACAGGGGGCGCGGTCAGCCCCAGCATTTT,CASSQHRGRGQPQHF
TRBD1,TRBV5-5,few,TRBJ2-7,TGTGCCAGCAGCCCTTGGGGGACAGGACAACACGAGCAGTACTTC,CASSPWGTGQHEQYF
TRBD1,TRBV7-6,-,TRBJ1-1,TGTGCCAGCAGCTTAGCGCGGTTCGGGACAGGGGTCGGTGTAGTAAACACTGAAGCTTTCTTT,CASSLARFGTGVGVVNTEAFF
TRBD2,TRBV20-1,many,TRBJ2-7,TGCAGTGCTAGAGATTCTAGCGGCTCCTACGAGCAGTACTTC,CSARDSSGSYEQYF
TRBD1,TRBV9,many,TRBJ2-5,TGTGCCAGCAGCGTAGATGATACAGGGGGTGAGACCCAGTACTTC,CASSVDDTGGETQYF
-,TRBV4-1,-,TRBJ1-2,TGTGCCATCAGCCCGGGACTCCGAAACTACACCTTC,CAISPGLRNYTF
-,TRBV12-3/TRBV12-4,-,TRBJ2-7,TGTGCCAGCAGTTTTGGGGGGGCTTCCTACGAGCAGTACTTC,CASSFGGASYEQYF